This is a list of T cell receptor beta chains from one sample in a study of T cells in Graves' hyperthyroidism and ophthalmopathy. MiXCR, applied by TCRdb to the multiplex PCR reads, yields one record per CDR3 protein. This table holds some 600,000 distinct CDR3 sequences, about 15% found once. The source material was blood. Every receptor here comes from a woman in her 30s with Graves' hyperthyroidism that later progressed to Graves' ophthalmopathy. The CDR3 runs from the conserved cysteine through the conserved F or W. The order of the fields is V gene, D gene, J gene, clone size, CDR3 protein, CDR3 DNA. A D gene is named only where the DNA matches it firmly. Clone size, where shown, is once, few, many, or a class for clones that have expanded.

TRBV19	-	TRBJ1-1	-	CASSIWGRRNTEAFF	TGTGCCAGTAGTATCTGGGGCCGCAGGAACACTGAAGCTTTCTTT
TRBV27	-	TRBJ2-1	-	CASSYSSTAQYNEQFF	TGTGCCAGCAGTTATTCCTCGACAGCTCAGTACAATGAGCAGTTCTTC
TRBV7-9	-	TRBJ2-5	many	CASSLASPRETQYF	TGTGCCAGCAGCTTAGCATCCCCAAGGGAGACCCAGTACTTC
TRBV6-5	-	TRBJ2-7	-	CASSYGEYRDEQYF	TGTGCCAGCAGTTATGGAGAATACCGGGACGAGCAGTACTTC
TRBV6-7	-	TRBJ1-2	few	CASSETGAGYTF	TGTGCCAGCAGTGAAACAGGAGCGGGCTACACCTTC
TRBV3-1	TRBD2	TRBJ2-7	many	CASSQTSGSGNEQYF	TGTGCCAGCAGCCAGACTAGCGGGAGTGGTAACGAGCAGTACTTC
TRBV10-3	TRBD1	TRBJ2-7	many	CAINEDRGYEQYF	TGTGCCATCAACGAGGACAGGGGTTACGAGCAGTACTTC
TRBV6-1	-	TRBJ1-1	-	CASTPNGVYGTEAFF	TGTGCCAGCACCCCGAATGGGGTTTACGGCACTGAAGCTTTCTTT
TRBV2	-	TRBJ1-5	many	CASSEVGGNQPQHF	TGTGCCAGCAGTGAAGTAGGAGGGAATCAGCCCCAGCATTTT
TRBV15	TRBD2	TRBJ2-1	many	CATSSGFLSGSTYNEQFF	TGTGCCACCAGCAGTGGGTTCCTTAGCGGGTCTACCTACAATGAGCAGTTCTTC
TRBV30	TRBD1	TRBJ2-7	-	CAWRRDRGSYEQYF	TGTGCCTGGCGCCGCGACAGGGGTTCCTACGAGCAGTACTTC
TRBV27	-	TRBJ2-2	many	CASASDVGAPAGELFF	TGTGCCAGCGCTTCAGATGTGGGGGCGCCGGCCGGGGAGCTGTTTTTT
TRBV9	-	TRBJ2-7	few	CASSVEQGSVHEQYF	TGTGCCAGCAGCGTAGAGCAGGGATCCGTCCACGAGCAGTACTTC
TRBV19	-	TRBJ2-4	-	CASSIGGQAKNIQYF	TGTGCCAGTAGTATCGGGGGGCAAGCCAAAAACATTCAGTACTTC
TRBV20-1	-	TRBJ1-1	many	CSAGENTEAFF	TGCAGTGCTGGGGAGAACACTGAAGCTTTCTTT
TRBV7-3	-	TRBJ2-7	many	CASSPTTRTYEQYF	TGTGCCAGCAGCCCTACGACTAGGACCTACGAGCAGTACTTC